The 27 T cell receptor beta chains below come from one sample, sequenced in a study of vaccination and CD4 T cells after COVID-19. Treatment described: approximately nine-day PBMC culture with coronavirus spike peptide pools or control peptides (ViraFEST assay). The unexposed donor provided CD4+ T cells, which were taken before the COVID-19 pandemic (2011-2018). With the Oncomine TCR Beta short-read assay, DNA from cultured CD4+ T cells was sequenced. Genomic DNA from cultured CD4+ T cells was extracted. TCRdb re-called the PCR reads with MiXCR, one entry per CDR3 protein. The table includes more than 7,000 distinct CDR3 sequences, approximately 40% detected once. Their antigens remain unidentified. Sequenced: CD4+ T cells from blood, cultured in vitro. The receptors were gathered from a human donor in good health.

V and J are TRBV6-5 and TRBJ2-7; 7 bases map to TRBD2. Germline V CDR1 and CDR2: MNHEY, SVGAGI. There are 16 residues in the CDR3. The J segment lost 2 bases and the V segment lost 0 bases, leaving 7 bases of the junction unmatched. CDR3 in amino acids: CASSYSGLTSAYEQYF. The CDR3 DNA is TGTGCCAGCAGTTACTCGGGACTAACGAGCGCCTACGAGCAGTACTTC.

This clonotype has only one observation. V and J are TRBV4-3 and TRBJ2-3, with TRBD1 as a possible D gene (6 bases). V was trimmed by 0 bases and J by 5 bases, leaving 18 bases between them. CDR3 length: 17 amino acids. Germline V gives CDR1 LGHNA, CDR2 YSLEER. This chain's CDR3 is CASSQDSPSQGLDTQYF. For the CDR3, the DNA is TGCGCCAGCAGCCAAGATTCCCCCAGCCAGGGGCTAGATACGCAGTATTTT.

This clonotype has only a few counts. The gene calls are TRBV7-9 and TRBJ2-7, with D unresolved. Trimming removed 4 bases at V and 1 base at J, with 14 bases between. In germline, CDR1 is SEHNR, CDR2 FQNEAQ (reference sequence). The CDR3 spans 15 residues. The CDR3 nucleotides are TGTGCCAGCAGCTCCGCGGCCGGGTTTTCCTACGAGCAGTACTTC. It specifies CASSSAAGFSYEQYF.

This chain uses TRBV21-1 with TRBJ2-3; the table assigns TRBD1, which was not confirmed against the DNA. TRBV21-1 is designated a pseudogene. The CDR3 extends over 15 amino acids. The CDR3 DNA reads as TGTGCCAGCAACTCACAGGGGGGGAGCACAGATACGCAGTATTTT. Translation gives CASNSQGGSTDTQYF.

The gene calls are TRBV7-8 and TRBJ2-7; no clear D. The CDR3 loop spans 14 amino acids. CDR1 SGHVS and CDR2 FQNEAQ come from the germline V gene. V was trimmed by 3 bases and J by 2 bases, leaving 11 bases between them. CDR3: CASSFGRFTYEQYF. CDR3 in DNA: TGTGCCAGCAGCTTCGGACGGTTTACCTACGAGCAGTACTTC.

This chain joins TRBV19 and TRBJ1-1; D perhaps matches TRBD1 (5 bases). Germline values: CDR1 LNHDA, CDR2 SQIVND (reference sequence). The ends were cut back, 5 bases at V and 4 bases at J, with 14 bases in the middle. The CDR3 runs to 14 residues. CDR3 in DNA: TGTGCCAGTAGTCCCGCGGGGGGAAGCACTGAAGCTTTCTTT. Translation: CASSPAGGSTEAFF.

This clonotype was detected only a few times. The chain uses TRBV10-2 and TRBJ2-5, with D possibly TRBD2 on 5 matching bases. The CDR3 is 15 residues long. Germline assignment: CDR1 WSHSY and CDR2 SAAADI. Deletions cut 4 bases from V and 1 base from J, with 13 bases between. The CDR3 region is CASSVYGSGQETQYF. The DNA of the CDR3 is TGCGCCAGCAGTGTATATGGGAGCGGCCAAGAGACCCAGTACTTC.

DNA for the CDR3: TGTGCCAGCAGCTTAGGCCGAGGGGGCGGTGATGAAAAACTGTTTTTT. Amino acids: CASSLGRGGGDEKLFF. This rearrangement joins TRBV7-2 to TRBJ1-4; 7 nucleotides line up with TRBD1. This CDR3 comprises 16 residues. V trimming: 1 base; J trimming: 6 bases; junction bases outside the gene matches: 8. The germline gives CDR1 SGHTA, CDR2 FQGNSA.

This clonotype showed up just once. The rearrangement links TRBV7-9 to TRBJ2-7; TRBD1 matches at 7 bases. The CDR3 runs to 14 residues. Germline trimming cut 5 bases from V and 5 bases from J; bases unmatched to any gene: 9. Germline V gene lookup returns CDR1 SEHNR and CDR2 FQNEAQ (reference sequence). CDR3 nucleotide sequence: TGTGCCAGCAGCCCCCGACAGGGTCGAGACGAGCAGTACTTC. This translates into CASSPRQGRDEQYF.

This clonotype occurred a few times. The V gene is TRBV7-3, the J gene TRBJ2-1; D perhaps matches TRBD2 (5 bases). The CDR3 runs 14 residues. In germline, CDR1 is SGHTA, CDR2 FQGTGA. V was pared by 2 bases and J by 6 bases, with 11 bases between. This chain's CDR3 is CASSLSRASNEQFF. CDR3 nucleotide sequence: TGTGCCAGCAGCTTATCGAGGGCCTCCAATGAGCAGTTCTTC.

J is TRBJ2-1 and V is TRBV9; TRBD1 agrees at 7 bases. The germline CDR1 and CDR2 sequences are SGDLS and YYNGEE. This CDR3 has 12 amino acids. With V trimmed by 4 bases and J by 12 bases, 7 bases remained unmatched. For the CDR3, the DNA is TGTGCCAGCAGCACCTTGAACAGGGGGCAGTTCTTC. Its protein product is CASSTLNRGQFF.

The chain is built from TRBV2 and TRBJ2-3; D is unclear. V was pared by 10 bases and J by 5 bases, with 19 bases between. The CDR3 covers 14 residues. Germline V CDR1 and CDR2: SNHLY, FYNNEI. DNA for the CDR3: TGTGCCACGAAAGAGGTTGGAACGGGAGATACGCAGTATTTT. Translation gives CATKEVGTGDTQYF.

The CDR3 DNA reads as TGTGCCAGCAGTTCCGCCCCGGGACAGGGGTTCGGCATTCAGTACTTC. Translating gives CASSSAPGQGFGIQYF. The chain couples TRBV6-5 to TRBJ2-4; 10 bases fit TRBD1. This CDR3 is 16 amino acids long. The V gene end was trimmed by 4 bases and the J gene end by 9 bases; junction bases not matched to a gene: 12. Germline values: CDR1 MNHEY, CDR2 SVGAGI.

The chain couples TRBV28 to TRBJ2-5; 14 nucleotides line up with TRBD2. CDR3 length equals 16 residues. CDR1 MDHEN and CDR2 SYDVKM come from the germline V gene. The junction had 7 bases not matched to a gene; V was cut back by 3 bases and J by 7 bases. CDR3 loop: CASSLAGTSGGGTQYF. The CDR3 DNA is TGTGCCAGCAGTTTGGCCGGGACTAGCGGGGGTGGGACCCAGTACTTC.

The sample holds a few counts of this clonotype. The J gene is TRBJ2-4, the V gene TRBV19; D is ambiguous. Trimming stripped 6 bases from V and 7 bases from J, with 13 bases between. CDR3 length equals 13 residues. Per the germline V gene, CDR1 is LNHDA and CDR2 is SQIVND (reference sequence). CDR3 nucleotide sequence: TGTGCCAGTAGGGAGAACAGCCTCAACATTCAGTACTTC. It specifies CASRENSLNIQYF.

This clonotype was detected a few times. The chain is built from TRBV7-2 and TRBJ2-5; 12 bases are a match to TRBD2. This CDR3 spans 14 amino acids. Germline trimming cut 6 bases from V and 4 bases from J; bases unmatched to any gene: 3. CDR1 and CDR2 (germline): SGHTA, FQGNSA. The CDR3 nucleotides are TGTGCCAGCAGTCCGGGACTAGCGGGAGAGACCCAGTACTTC. This codes for CASSPGLAGETQYF.

V usage is TRBV7-3 and J usage is TRBJ2-2, with a weak D call TRBD1 (7 bases). This CDR3 region has 14 residues. Trimming pared 5 bases from V and 6 bases from J, leaving 13 bases between. Looked up from germline, CDR1 is SGHTA and CDR2 is FQGTGA. CDR3 loop: CASSLPGGPGELFF. Here the CDR3 DNA reads TGTGCCAGCAGCCTACCAGGGGGGCCCGGGGAGCTGTTTTTT.

V and J are TRBV30 and TRBJ2-7; D uncertain. The V end was cut by 0 bases, the J end by 2 bases, with 11 bases between. This CDR3 has 14 amino acids. The germline gives CDR1 GTSNPN, CDR2 SVGIG (reference sequence). Here the CDR3 reads CAWSVHGIPYEQYF. The DNA for the CDR3 is TGTGCCTGGAGTGTACACGGAATACCCTACGAGCAGTACTTC. The whole variable domain, filled in from reference TRBV30 and TRBJ2-7, reads SQTIHQWPATLVQPVGSPLSLECTVEGTSNPNLYWYRQAAGRGLQLLFYSVGIGQISSEVPQNLSASRPQDRQFILSSKKLLLSDSGFYLCAWSVHGIPYEQYFGPGTRLTVT.

This rearrangement joins TRBV20-1 to TRBJ1-1; possible D gene TRBD1, 6 bases. Trimming took 0 bases from V and 5 from J, leaving 19 bases between them. The CDR3 length is 16 residues. CDR1 and CDR2 (germline): DFQATT, SNEGSKA (reference sequence). The CDR3 is CSARDPDRGVQTEAFF. The CDR3 DNA reads TGCAGTGCTAGAGATCCGGACAGAGGGGTTCAAACTGAAGCTTTCTTT.

This clonotype was counted a few times. This chain links TRBV24-1 with TRBJ2-1, with 7 bases fitting TRBD2. Germline lookup yields CDR1 KGHDR and CDR2 SFDVKD. Losses at the gene ends were 4 bases for V and 0 bases for J; bases not matched to a gene: 8. The length of the CDR3 is 17 residues. The DNA of the CDR3 is TGTGCCACCAGTGACTCCCTAGCGGCAAGCTCCTACAATGAGCAGTTCTTC. Its protein product is CATSDSLAASSYNEQFF.

This clonotype was detected a few times. The V gene is TRBV6-4, the J gene TRBJ2-2; possibly TRBD1 for D (6 bases). Per germline, CDR1 MRHNA and CDR2 SNTAGT. Trimming left V 5 bases short and J 3 bases short, with 7 bases between. This CDR3 is 13 amino acids long. The DNA of the CDR3 is TGTGCCAGCAGTAACAGGGACACCGGGGAGCTGTTTTTT. This encodes CASSNRDTGELFF.

CDR3 coding DNA: TGTGCCAGCAGCCGAGACGGGACGGAGAAAAACATTCAGTACTTC. Protein: CASSRDGTEKNIQYF. The chain links TRBV7-2 to TRBJ2-4; either TRBD1 or TRBD2 may fit D (5 bases each). CDR3 length: 15 amino acids. Germline CDR1 and CDR2: SGHTA and FQGNSA. V was clipped by 5 bases and J by 4 bases, with 15 bases between them.

In its sample, this clonotype is medium-sized. The chain uses TRBV6-5 and TRBJ2-7; 9 nucleotides agree with TRBD2. V was pared by 0 bases and J by 5 bases, with 8 bases of the junction left unmatched. The CDR3 is 16 residues long. CDR1 and CDR2 (germline): MNHEY, SVGAGI. As DNA, the CDR3 is TGTGCCAGCAGTTACTCCTCGGGACTAGCTGGCCACGAGCAGTACTTC. Its protein is CASSYSSGLAGHEQYF.

The V gene is TRBV21-1, the J gene TRBJ1-6; the D call TRBD1 from the table was never checked on the DNA. TRBV21-1 is flagged as a pseudogene. CDR3 length: 19 residues. CDR3 sequence reads: CASSKVQSGTGGGNSPLHF. Here the CDR3 DNA reads TGTGCCAGCAGCAAAGTACAGTCCGGGACAGGGGGCGGAAATTCACCCCTCCACTTT.

This rearrangement joins TRBV7-2 to TRBJ1-2; 9 bases line up with TRBD1. From germline, CDR1 is SGHTA and CDR2 FQGNSA. The CDR3 has 14 residues. With 3 bases clipped from V and 10 bases from J, the junction kept 9 bases outside the gene matches. CDR3 sequence: CASSFGTGKGDYTF. Written as DNA, the CDR3 is TGTGCCAGCAGCTTTGGGACAGGGAAAGGGGACTACACCTTC. The whole variable domain, filled in from reference TRBV7-2 and TRBJ1-2, reads GAGVSQSPSNKVTEKGKDVELRCDPISGHTALYWYRQSLGQGLEFLIYFQGNSAPDKSGLPSDRFSAERTGGSVSTLTIQRTQQEDSAVYLCASSFGTGKGDYTFGSGTRLTVV.

This clonotype was observed a handful of times. This chain links TRBV7-2 with TRBJ1-5; D unresolved. The germline V gene encodes CDR1 SGHTA and CDR2 FQGNSA. V was pared by 2 bases and J by 8 bases, with 13 bases between. The CDR3 sequence is 14 residues long. CDR3 region: CASSLMAGGEPQHF. CDR3 nucleotide sequence: TGTGCCAGCAGCTTAATGGCAGGTGGAGAGCCCCAGCATTTT. The full variable domain, rest sourced from reference TRBV7-2 and TRBJ1-5, is GAGVSQSPSNKVTEKGKDVELRCDPISGHTALYWYRQSLGQGLEFLIYFQGNSAPDKSGLPSDRFSAERTGGSVSTLTIQRTQQEDSAVYLCASSLMAGGEPQHFGDGTRLSIL.

This clonotype rates as medium-sized (0.01 to 0.1%). The chain combines TRBV15 with TRBJ1-5; D unclear. The length of the CDR3 is 15 residues. The V end lost 0 bases, the J end lost 5 bases, and 11 bases lay between the germline ends. Per the germline V gene, CDR1 is LNHNV and CDR2 is YYDKDF (reference sequence). CDR3 sequence reads: CATSREGFWDQPQHF. The CDR3 DNA reads TGTGCCACCAGCAGAGAGGGCTTCTGGGATCAGCCCCAGCATTTT.